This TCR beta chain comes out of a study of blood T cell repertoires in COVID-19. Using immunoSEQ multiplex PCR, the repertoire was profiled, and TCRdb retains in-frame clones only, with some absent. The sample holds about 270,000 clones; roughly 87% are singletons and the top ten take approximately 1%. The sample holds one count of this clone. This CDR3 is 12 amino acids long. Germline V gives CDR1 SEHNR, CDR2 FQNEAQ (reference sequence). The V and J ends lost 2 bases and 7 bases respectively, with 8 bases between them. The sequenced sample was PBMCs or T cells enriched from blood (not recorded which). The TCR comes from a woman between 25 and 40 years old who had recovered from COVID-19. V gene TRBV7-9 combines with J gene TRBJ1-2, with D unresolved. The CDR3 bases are TGTGCCAGCAGCTTACCAGGAGGTGGCTACACCTTC. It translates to CASSLPGGGYTF. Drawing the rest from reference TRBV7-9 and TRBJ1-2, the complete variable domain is DTGVSQNPRHKITKRGQNVTFRCDPISEHNRLYWYRQTLGQGPEFLTYFQNEAQLEKSRLLSDRFSAERPKGSFSTLEIQRTEQGDSAMYLCASSLPGGGYTFGSGTRLTVV.